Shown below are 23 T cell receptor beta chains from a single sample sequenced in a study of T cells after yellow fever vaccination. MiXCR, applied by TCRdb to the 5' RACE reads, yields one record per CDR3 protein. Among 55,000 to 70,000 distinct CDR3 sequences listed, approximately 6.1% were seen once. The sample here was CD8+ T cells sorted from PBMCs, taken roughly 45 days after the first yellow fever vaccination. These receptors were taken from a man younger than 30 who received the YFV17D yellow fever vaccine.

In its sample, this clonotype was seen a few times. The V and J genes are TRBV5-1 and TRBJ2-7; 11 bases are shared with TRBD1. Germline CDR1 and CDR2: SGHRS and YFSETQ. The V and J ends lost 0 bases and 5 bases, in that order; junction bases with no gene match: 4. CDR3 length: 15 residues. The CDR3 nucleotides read TGCGCCAGCAGCTTGGAAGGACAGGGGGCGGACGAGCAGTACGTC. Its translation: CASSLEGQGADEQYV.

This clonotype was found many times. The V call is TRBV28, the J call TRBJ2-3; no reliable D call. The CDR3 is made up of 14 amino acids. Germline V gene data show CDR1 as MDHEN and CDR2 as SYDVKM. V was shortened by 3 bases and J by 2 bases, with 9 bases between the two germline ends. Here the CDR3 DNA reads TGTGCCAGCAGTTTTCTGGTTCCCACAGATACGCAGTATTTT. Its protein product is CASSFLVPTDTQYF.

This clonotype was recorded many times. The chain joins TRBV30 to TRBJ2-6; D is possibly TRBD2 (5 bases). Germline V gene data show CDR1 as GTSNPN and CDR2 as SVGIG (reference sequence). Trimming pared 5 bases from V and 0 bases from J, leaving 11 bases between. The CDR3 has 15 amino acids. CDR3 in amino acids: CAWSGLGSGANVLTF. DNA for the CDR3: TGTGCCTGGTCGGGGTTGGGCTCTGGGGCCAACGTCCTGACTTTC.

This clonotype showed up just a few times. Here the CDR3 reads CASSQDGLSNQPQHF. As DNA, the CDR3 is TGCGCCAGCAGCCAAGACGGGCTAAGCAATCAGCCCCAGCATTTT. The J gene is TRBJ1-5, the V gene TRBV4-1; D is unresolved. The V gene lost 0 bases and the J gene lost 1 base, with 7 bases spanning the gap. CDR1 is MGHRA, CDR2 YSYEKL, per germline. The CDR3 extends over 15 amino acids.

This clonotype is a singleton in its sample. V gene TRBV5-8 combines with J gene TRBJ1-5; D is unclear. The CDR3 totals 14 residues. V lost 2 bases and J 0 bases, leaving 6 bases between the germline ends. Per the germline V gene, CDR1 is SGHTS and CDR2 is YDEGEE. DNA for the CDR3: TGTGCCAGCAGCTTACCGTTTAGCAATCAGCCCCAGCATTTT. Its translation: CASSLPFSNQPQHF.

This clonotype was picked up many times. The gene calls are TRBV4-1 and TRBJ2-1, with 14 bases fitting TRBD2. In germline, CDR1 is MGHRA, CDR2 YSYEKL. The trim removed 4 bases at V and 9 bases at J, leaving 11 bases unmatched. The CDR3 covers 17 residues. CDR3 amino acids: CASSRGLTSGGASEQFF. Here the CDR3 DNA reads TGCGCCAGCAGCCGAGGCTTGACTAGCGGGGGGGCAAGTGAGCAGTTCTTC.

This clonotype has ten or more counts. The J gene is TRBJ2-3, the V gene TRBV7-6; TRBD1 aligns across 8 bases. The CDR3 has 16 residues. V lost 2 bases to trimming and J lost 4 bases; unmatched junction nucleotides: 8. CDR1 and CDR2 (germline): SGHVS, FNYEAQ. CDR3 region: CASSLFSGGKADTQYF. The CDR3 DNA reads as TGTGCCAGCAGCTTATTCTCAGGGGGCAAGGCAGATACGCAGTATTTT.

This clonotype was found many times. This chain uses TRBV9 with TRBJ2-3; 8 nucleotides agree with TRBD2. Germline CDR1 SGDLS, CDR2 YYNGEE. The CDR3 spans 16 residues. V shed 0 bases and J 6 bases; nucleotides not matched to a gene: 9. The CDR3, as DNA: TGTGCCAGCAGCGTAGCTCAGCGGGGGCTTTTGGATACGCAGTATTTT. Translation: CASSVAQRGLLDTQYF. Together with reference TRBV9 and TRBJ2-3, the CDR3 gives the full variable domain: DSGVTQTPKHLITATGQRVTLRCSPRSGDLSVYWYQQSLDQGLQFLIQYYNGEERAKGNILERFSAQQFPDLHSELNLSSLELGDSALYFCASSVAQRGLLDTQYFGPGTRLTVL.

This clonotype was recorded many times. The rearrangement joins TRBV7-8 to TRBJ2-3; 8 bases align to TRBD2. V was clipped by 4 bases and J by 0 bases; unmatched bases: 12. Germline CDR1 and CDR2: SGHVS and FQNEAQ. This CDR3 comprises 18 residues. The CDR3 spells CASSWNTRLASSTDTQYF. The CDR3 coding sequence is TGTGCCAGCAGCTGGAACACCCGACTAGCGTCGAGCACAGATACGCAGTATTTT.

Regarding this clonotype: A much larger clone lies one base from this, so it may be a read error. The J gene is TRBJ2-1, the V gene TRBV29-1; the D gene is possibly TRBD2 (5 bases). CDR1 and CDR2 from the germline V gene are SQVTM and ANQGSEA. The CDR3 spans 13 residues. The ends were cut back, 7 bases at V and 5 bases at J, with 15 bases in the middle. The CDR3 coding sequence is TGCAGCGGCGTAGAGGGAGACAACAATGAGCAGTTCTTC. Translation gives CSGVEGDNNEQFF.

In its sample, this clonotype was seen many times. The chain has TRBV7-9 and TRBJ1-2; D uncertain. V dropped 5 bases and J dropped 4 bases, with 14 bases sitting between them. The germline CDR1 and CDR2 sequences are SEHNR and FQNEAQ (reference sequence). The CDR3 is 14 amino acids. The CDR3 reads CASSTTRRAYGYTF. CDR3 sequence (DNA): TGTGCCAGCAGCACCACACGCCGGGCCTATGGCTACACCTTC. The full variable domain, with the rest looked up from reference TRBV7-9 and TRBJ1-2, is DTGVSQNPRHKITKRGQNVTFRCDPISEHNRLYWYRQTLGQGPEFLTYFQNEAQLEKSRLLSDRFSAERPKGSFSTLEIQRTEQGDSAMYLCASSTTRRAYGYTFGSGTRLTVV.

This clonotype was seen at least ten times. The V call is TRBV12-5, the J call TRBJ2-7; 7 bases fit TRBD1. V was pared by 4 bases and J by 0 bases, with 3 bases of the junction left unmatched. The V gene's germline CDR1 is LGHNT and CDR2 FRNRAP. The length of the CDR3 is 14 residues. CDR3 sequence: CASGSWDSSYEQYF. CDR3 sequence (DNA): TGTGCTAGTGGTTCTTGGGACAGCTCCTACGAGCAGTACTTC.

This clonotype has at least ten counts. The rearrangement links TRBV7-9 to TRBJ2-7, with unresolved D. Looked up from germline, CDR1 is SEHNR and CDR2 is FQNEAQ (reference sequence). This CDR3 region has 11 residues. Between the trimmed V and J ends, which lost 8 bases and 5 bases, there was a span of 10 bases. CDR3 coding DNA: TGTGCCAGCGGAAACCCGGACGAGCAGTACTTC. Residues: CASGNPDEQYF.

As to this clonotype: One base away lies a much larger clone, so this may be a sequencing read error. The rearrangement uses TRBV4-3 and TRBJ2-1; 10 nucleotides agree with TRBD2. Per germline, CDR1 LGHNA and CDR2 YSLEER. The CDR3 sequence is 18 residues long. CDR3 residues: CACSQRASGGALYNEQFF. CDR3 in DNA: TGCGCCTGCAGCCAACGAGCCAGCGGGGGGGCTTTGTACAATGAGCAGTTCTTC.

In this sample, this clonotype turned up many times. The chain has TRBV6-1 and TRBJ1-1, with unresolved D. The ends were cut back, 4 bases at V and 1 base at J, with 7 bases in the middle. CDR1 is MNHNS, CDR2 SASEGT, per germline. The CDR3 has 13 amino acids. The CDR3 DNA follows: TGTGCCAGCAGTGTCTTCTCGAACACTGAAGCTTTCTTT. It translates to CASSVFSNTEAFF.

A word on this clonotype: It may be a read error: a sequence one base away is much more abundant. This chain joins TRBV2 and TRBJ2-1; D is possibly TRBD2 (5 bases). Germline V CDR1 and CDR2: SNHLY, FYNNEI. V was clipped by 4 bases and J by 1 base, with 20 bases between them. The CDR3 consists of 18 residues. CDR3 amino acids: CASSVLLASEGSYNEQFF. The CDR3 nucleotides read TGTGCCAGCAGTGTCCTCCTTGCATCCGAGGGTTCCTACAATGAGCAGTTCTTC.

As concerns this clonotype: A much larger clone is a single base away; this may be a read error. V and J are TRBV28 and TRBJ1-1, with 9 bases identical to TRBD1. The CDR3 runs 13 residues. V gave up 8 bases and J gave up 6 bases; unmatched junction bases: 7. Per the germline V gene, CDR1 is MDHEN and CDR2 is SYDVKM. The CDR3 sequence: CASVLQGAAEAFF. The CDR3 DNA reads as TGTGCCAGCGTCCTACAGGGGGCAGCTGAAGCTTTCTTT.

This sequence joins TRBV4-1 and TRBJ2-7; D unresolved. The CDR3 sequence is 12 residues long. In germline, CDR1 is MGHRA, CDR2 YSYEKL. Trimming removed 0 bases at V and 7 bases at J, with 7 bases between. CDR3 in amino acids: CASSQDEVEQYF. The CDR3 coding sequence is TGCGCCAGCAGCCAAGATGAGGTAGAGCAGTACTTC.

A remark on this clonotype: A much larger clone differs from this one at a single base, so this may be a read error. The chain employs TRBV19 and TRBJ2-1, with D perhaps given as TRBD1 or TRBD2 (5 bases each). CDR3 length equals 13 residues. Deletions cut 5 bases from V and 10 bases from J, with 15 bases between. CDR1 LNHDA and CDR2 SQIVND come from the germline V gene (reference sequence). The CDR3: CASSHGVGDEQFF. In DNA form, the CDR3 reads TGTGCCAGTAGTCATGGGGTAGGGGACGAGCAGTTCTTC.

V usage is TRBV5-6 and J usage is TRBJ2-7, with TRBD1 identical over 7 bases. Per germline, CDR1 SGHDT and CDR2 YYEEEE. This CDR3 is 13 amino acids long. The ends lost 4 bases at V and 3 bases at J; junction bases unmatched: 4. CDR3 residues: CASSLGGYYEQYV. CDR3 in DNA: TGTGCCAGCAGCCTAGGGGGCTACTACGAGCAGTACGTC.

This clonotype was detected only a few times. CDR3 sequence: CSARPDSSSGNTIYF. CDR3 coding DNA: TGCAGTGCTAGACCAGACAGTAGCTCTGGAAACACCATATATTTT. The chain links TRBV20-1 to TRBJ1-3; weak D call: TRBD1 (5 bases). V dropped 2 bases and J dropped 0 bases, with 11 bases sitting between them. The CDR3 has 15 amino acids. CDR1 DFQATT and CDR2 SNEGSKA come from the germline V gene (reference sequence).

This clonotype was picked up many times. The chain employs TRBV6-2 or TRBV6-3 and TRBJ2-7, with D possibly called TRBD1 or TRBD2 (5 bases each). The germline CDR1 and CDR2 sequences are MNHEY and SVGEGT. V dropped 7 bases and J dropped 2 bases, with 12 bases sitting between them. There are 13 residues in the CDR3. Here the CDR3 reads CASKRDGPYEQYV. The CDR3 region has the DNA TGTGCCAGCAAGAGGGACGGTCCCTACGAGCAGTACGTC.

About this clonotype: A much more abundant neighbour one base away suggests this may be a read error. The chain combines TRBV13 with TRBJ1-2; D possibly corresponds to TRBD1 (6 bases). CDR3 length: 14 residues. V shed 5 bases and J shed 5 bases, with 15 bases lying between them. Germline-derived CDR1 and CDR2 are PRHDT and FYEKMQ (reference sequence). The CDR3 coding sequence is TGTGCCAGCAGCCAAACAGGGTTTGAGTATGGCTACACCTTC. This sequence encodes CASSQTGFEYGYTF.